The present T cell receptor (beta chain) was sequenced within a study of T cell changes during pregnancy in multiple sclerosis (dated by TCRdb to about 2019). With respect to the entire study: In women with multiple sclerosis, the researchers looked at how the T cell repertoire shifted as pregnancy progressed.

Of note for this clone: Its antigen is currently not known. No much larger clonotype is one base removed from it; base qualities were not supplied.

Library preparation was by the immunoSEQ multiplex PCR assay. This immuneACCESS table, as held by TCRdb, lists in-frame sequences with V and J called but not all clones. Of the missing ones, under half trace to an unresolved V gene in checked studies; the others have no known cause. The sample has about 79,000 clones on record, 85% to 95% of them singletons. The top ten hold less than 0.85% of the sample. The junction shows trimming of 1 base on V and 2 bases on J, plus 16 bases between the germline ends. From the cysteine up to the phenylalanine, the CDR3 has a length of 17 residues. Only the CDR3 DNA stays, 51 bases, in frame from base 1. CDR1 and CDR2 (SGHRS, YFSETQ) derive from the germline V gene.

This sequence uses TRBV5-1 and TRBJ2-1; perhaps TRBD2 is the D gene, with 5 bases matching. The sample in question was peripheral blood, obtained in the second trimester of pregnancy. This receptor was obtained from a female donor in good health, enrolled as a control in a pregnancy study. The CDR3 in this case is CASSLRELVPTYNEQFF. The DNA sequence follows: TGCGCCAGCAGCTTGAGGGAACTAGTCCCCACCTACAATGAGCAGTTCTTC.